The 7 T cell receptor beta chains listed next were all sequenced from one sample in a study of blood T cell repertoires in COVID-19. This table comes from immunoSEQ multiplex PCR, and its TCRdb copy is limited to in-frame clones, with some not included. The data contain hundreds of thousands of clones, about 88% of them singletons. Sequencing input: PBMCs or T cells enriched from blood (not recorded which). The source is a woman aged 40 to 55 who had recovered from COVID-19.

A word on this clone: This sample includes further DNA sequences coding for the same CDR3. The chain recombines TRBV6-5 with TRBJ2-7, with no clear D. Germline values: CDR1 MNHEY, CDR2 SVGAGI. Trimming pared 6 bases from V and 0 bases from J, leaving 9 bases between. The CDR3 is made up of 13 amino acids. CDR3 bases: TGTGCCAGCAGATCACTTAGCTCCTACGAGCAGTACTTC. Translating gives CASRSLSSYEQYF.

The chain uses TRBV5-1 and TRBJ1-2; TRBD1 might be the D (5 bases). The CDR3 is 15 residues long. Looked up from germline, CDR1 is SGHRS and CDR2 is YFSETQ. The V end was cut by 0 bases, the J end by 5 bases, with 14 bases between. In nucleotides, the CDR3 is TGCGCCAGCAGCTTGGCGTCGGCAGGGCTGTATGGCTACACCTTC. It encodes CASSLASAGLYGYTF.

The V call is TRBV7-9, the J call TRBJ2-3; 10 nucleotides agree with TRBD1. Germline V gene data show CDR1 as SEHNR and CDR2 as FQNEAQ (reference sequence). Trimming at V came to 4 bases and at J to 3 bases, leaving 4 bases not matched to a gene. The CDR3 totals 15 residues. CDR3 region: CASSSGQGRTDTQYF. In DNA, the CDR3 is TGTGCCAGCAGCTCGGGACAGGGGAGGACAGATACGCAGTATTTT.

The chain carries TRBV19 and TRBJ1-4, with a weak D call TRBD1 (6 bases). The germline V and J ends were trimmed by 5 bases and 7 bases, with 11 bases remaining between them. Germline V gene data show CDR1 as LNHDA and CDR2 as SQIVND (reference sequence). The CDR3 contains 13 residues. DNA for the CDR3: TGTGCCAGTAGTTTACAGGGCATTGAAAAACTGTTTTTT. Its translation: CASSLQGIEKLFF.

The chain has TRBV27 and TRBJ1-5, with D perhaps matching TRBD1 (6 bases). Trimming shortened V by 2 bases and J by 3 bases, and 11 bases separated the two germline ends. This CDR3 is 15 amino acids long. Germline CDR1 is MNHEY and CDR2 is SMNVEV (reference sequence). The CDR3 is CASSLTRDTNQPQHF. DNA for the CDR3: TGTGCCAGCAGTTTAACCCGGGACACCAATCAGCCCCAGCATTTT.

The rearrangement joins TRBV29-1 to TRBJ2-3; D might be TRBD2 (6 bases). Germline assignment: CDR1 SQVTM and CDR2 ANQGSEA. Trimming took 7 bases from V and 3 from J, leaving 17 bases between them. The CDR3 consists of 14 residues. This CDR3 reads CSAPSAEGTDTQYF. CDR3 DNA: TGCAGCGCCCCTAGCGCCGAGGGGACAGATACGCAGTATTTT.

The chain links TRBV29-1 to TRBJ2-1; TRBD2 might be the D (6 bases). The V end lost 7 bases, the J end lost 6 bases, and 19 bases lay between the germline ends. The CDR3 runs to 14 residues. CDR1 SQVTM and CDR2 ANQGSEA come from the germline V gene. This CDR3 reads CSAGVGTFLNEQFF. In nucleotides, the CDR3 is TGCAGCGCTGGCGTCGGGACTTTCCTCAATGAGCAGTTCTTC.